This note documents a single T cell receptor (beta chain) sequence. Its specificity is unknown. TCRdb reprocessed the reads with MiXCR, giving one entry per CDR3 protein. The profile covers around 78,000 distinct CDR3 sequences, with roughly 40% appearing a single time and more than 85% taken by the ten largest. This entry comes from a study of T cell repertoires in cytomegalovirus infection. Findings and limits, study-wide: There were HLA-C-restricted CMV-specific TCR beta clonotypes dominating the ex vivo response. Totalled public TCR beta family frequency picked out people who carried CMV plus the relevant HLA.

J lost 2 bases, V lost 5 bases, and 6 bases had no gene match. Germline V lookup: CDR1 MNHEY, CDR2 SMNVEV (reference sequence). CDR3 length: 14 residues. The J gene is TRBJ2-7, the V gene TRBV27; 7 nucleotides match TRBD1. This sample comprised CD8+ T cells from cultured PBMCs, obtained from culture after CMV antigen stimulation. This clonotype originated in a human donor in good health (CMV status not recorded). Some clones in this sample may be carry-over from other donors' samples. As DNA, the CDR3 is TGTGCCAGCAGTCCCGCCACAGGGGCCTACGAGCAGTACTTC. Translated: CASSPATGAYEQYF.